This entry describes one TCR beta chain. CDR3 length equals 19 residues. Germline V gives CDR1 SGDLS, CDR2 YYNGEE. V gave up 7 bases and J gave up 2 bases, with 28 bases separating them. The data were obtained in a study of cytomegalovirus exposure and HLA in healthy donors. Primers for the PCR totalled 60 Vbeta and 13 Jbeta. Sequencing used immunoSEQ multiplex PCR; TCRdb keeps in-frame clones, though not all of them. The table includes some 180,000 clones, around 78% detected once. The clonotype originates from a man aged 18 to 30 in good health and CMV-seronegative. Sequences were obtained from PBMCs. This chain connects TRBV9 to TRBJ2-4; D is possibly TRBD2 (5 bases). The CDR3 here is CASGKIGLKEPRPKNIQYF. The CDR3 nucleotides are TGTGCCAGCGGGAAGATCGGACTTAAGGAACCCCGTCCCAAAAACATTCAGTACTTC.